This is a list of T cell receptor beta chains from one sample in a study of CD8+ T cells in alopecia areata. The protocol was immunoSEQ multiplex PCR, while the TCRdb copy is restricted to in-frame clones and leaves out a portion. The sample consists of 150,000 to 200,000 clones, 50% to 75% of them appearing once. The specimen comprised CD4+ T cells sorted from blood, sampled at approximately week 60, from a patient treated with tofacitinib. The receptor set was obtained from a human donor with alopecia areata. The CDR3 runs from the conserved cysteine through the conserved F or W. A D gene is named only where the DNA matches it firmly. Size tells how often a clone was seen (once, few, many) or the class of an expanded clone, and some rows leave it out.

CASSYSGTSGQETQYF TGCGCCAGCAGCTACTCCGGGACTAGCGGGCAAGAGACCCAGTACTTC TRBJ2-5 few TRBV4-1 TRBD2
CASRTGTGSYEQYF TGTGCCAGCAGGACCGGGACAGGCTCCTACGAGCAGTACTTC TRBJ2-7 - TRBV7-8 TRBD1
CASSQTGPAGETQYF TGCGCCAGCAGCCAAACGGGACCAGCTGGGGAGACCCAGTACTTC TRBJ2-5 - TRBV4-1 -
CASSQEGHSTDTQYF TGCGCCAGCAGCCAAGAGGGGCACAGCACAGATACGCAGTATTTT TRBJ2-3 few TRBV4-1 -
CAWSADTEAFF TGTGCCTGGAGCGCTGACACTGAAGCTTTCTTT TRBJ1-1 - TRBV30 -
CASSSNLNSPLHF TGTGCCAGCAGCTCCAACCTCAATTCACCCCTCCACTTT TRBJ1-6 few TRBV7-3 -
CASSEWTDTIYF TGTGCCAGCAGTGAATGGACAGACACCATATATTTT TRBJ1-3 - TRBV25-1 -
CASSLEWGGGNQPQHF TGTGCCAGCAGCTTAGAGTGGGGGGGAGGAAATCAGCCCCAGCATTTT TRBJ1-5 - TRBV7-2 -
CASSGSGQGNEQFF TGTGCCAGCAGCGGCTCGGGACAGGGGAATGAGCAGTTCTTC TRBJ2-1 many TRBV5-6 TRBD1
CSVEEWITNEQFF TGCAGCGTTGAAGAATGGATAACCAATGAGCAGTTCTTC TRBJ2-1 - TRBV29-1 -
CAWFPGQGYTEAFF TGTGCCTGGTTTCCGGGACAGGGATACACTGAAGCTTTCTTT TRBJ1-1 - TRBV30 TRBD1
CASSLRAGGSYEQYF TGTGCCAGCAGCTTAAGAGCGGGGGGCTCCTACGAGCAGTACTTC TRBJ2-7 - TRBV11-2 TRBD2
CARPTDSRGEKLFF TGCGCCAGGCCTACCGACAGTCGTGGCGAAAAACTGTTTTTT TRBJ1-4 - TRBV23-1 -
CASSQDRLAGERETQYF TGCGCCAGCAGCCAGGACCGACTAGCGGGGGAGAGAGAGACCCAGTACTTC TRBJ2-5 - TRBV4-1 TRBD2
CSVHPGRTEAFF TGCAGCGTTCATCCAGGGCGTACTGAAGCTTTCTTT TRBJ1-1 few TRBV29-1 -
CASSLDRSGELFF TGTGCCAGCAGCTTAGATCGGTCCGGGGAGCTGTTTTTT TRBJ2-2 - TRBV11-2 -
CASSGTGNEKLFF TGTGCCAGCAGCGGGACAGGGAATGAAAAACTGTTTTTT TRBJ1-4 - TRBV9 TRBD1
CSRPIHGRGEETQYF TGCAGCAGACCAATCCATGGACGAGGAGAAGAGACCCAGTACTTC TRBJ2-5 few TRBV29-1 -
CASNEGATDTQYF TGTGCCAGCAACGAGGGGGCCACAGATACGCAGTATTTT TRBJ2-3 few TRBV6-1 TRBD1
CASSPLGTFGNEKLFF TGTGCCAGCAGCCCTCTGGGGACATTTGGTAATGAAAAACTGTTTTTT TRBJ1-4 - TRBV7-2 -
CASSVQGGSGYTF TGTGCCAGCAGCGTACAGGGAGGCTCTGGCTACACCTTC TRBJ1-2 - TRBV6-1 -
CASSLELGYNEQFF TGTGCCAGCAGCTTGGAGCTCGGCTACAATGAGCAGTTCTTC TRBJ2-1 - TRBV5-4 -